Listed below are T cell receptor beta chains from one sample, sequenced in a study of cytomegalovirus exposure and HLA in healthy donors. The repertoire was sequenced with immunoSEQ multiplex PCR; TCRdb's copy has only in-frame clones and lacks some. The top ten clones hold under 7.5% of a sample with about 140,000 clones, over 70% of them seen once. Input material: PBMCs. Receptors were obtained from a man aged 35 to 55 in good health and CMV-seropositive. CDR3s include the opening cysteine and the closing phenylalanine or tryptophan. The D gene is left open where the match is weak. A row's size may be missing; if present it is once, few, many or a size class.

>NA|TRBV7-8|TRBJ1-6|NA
CASSLRGQFNSPLHF
TGTGCCAGCAGCTTACGGGGTCAATTTAATTCACCCCTCCACTTT
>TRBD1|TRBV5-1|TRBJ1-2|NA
CASSLDGQGSRDYTF
TGCGCCAGCAGCTTGGATGGACAGGGAAGCCGGGACTACACCTTC
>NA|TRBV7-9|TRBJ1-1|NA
CASSLVPGPDTEAFF
TGTGCCAGCAGCTTAGTTCCGGGTCCGGACACTGAAGCTTTCTTT
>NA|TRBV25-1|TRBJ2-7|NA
CASSRAATALYEQYF
TGTGCCAGCAGTAGGGCCGCGACAGCTCTCTACGAGCAGTACTTC
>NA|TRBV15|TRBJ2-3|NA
CATSREAATTDTQYF
TGTGCCACCAGCAGAGAGGCGGCTACCACAGATACGCAGTATTTT
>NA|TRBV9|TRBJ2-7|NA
CASSVGTSLVPYEQYF
TGTGCCAGCAGCGTCGGAACTAGCCTGGTCCCCTACGAGCAGTACTTC
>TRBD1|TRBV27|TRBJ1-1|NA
CASRTGTVNTEAFF
TGTGCCAGCAGAACCGGGACAGTGAACACTGAAGCTTTCTTT
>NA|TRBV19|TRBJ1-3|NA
CASSIPGTGNTIYF
TGTGCCAGTAGTATACCCGGGACTGGAAACACCATATATTTT
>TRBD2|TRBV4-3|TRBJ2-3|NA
CASSQGGSSLTDTQYF
TGCGCCAGCAGCCAAGGCGGGAGTTCCCTCACAGATACGCAGTATTTT
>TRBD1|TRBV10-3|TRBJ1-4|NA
CAISSGTGYEKLFF
TGTGCCATCAGTTCCGGGACAGGCTATGAAAAACTGTTTTTT
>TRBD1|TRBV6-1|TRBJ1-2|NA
CDSGGTGGDYGYTF
TGCGACTCTGGGGGGACAGGGGGCGACTATGGCTACACCTTC
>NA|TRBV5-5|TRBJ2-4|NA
CASSLVGDRTKNIQYF
TGTGCCAGCAGCTTGGTAGGCGACAGGACGAAAAACATTCAGTACTTC
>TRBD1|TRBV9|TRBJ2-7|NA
CASSPHRTGDPLGEQYF
TGTGCCAGCAGCCCCCACCGGACAGGGGACCCCCTCGGCGAGCAGTACTTC
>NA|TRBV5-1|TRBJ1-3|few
CASSHLDGAFSGNTIYF
TGCGCCAGCAGCCACCTTGACGGAGCCTTCTCTGGAAACACCATATATTTT
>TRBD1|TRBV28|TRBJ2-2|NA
CASRAHGQALSGELFF
TGTGCCAGCAGAGCGCATGGACAGGCTTTGAGCGGGGAGCTGTTTTTT
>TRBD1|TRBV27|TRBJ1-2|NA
CASSADRGFYGYTF
TGTGCCAGCAGTGCTGACAGGGGGTTCTATGGCTACACCTTC
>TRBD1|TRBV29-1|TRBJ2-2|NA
CSVGDRARDTGELFF
TGCAGCGTTGGGGACAGGGCGAGGGACACCGGGGAGCTGTTTTTT
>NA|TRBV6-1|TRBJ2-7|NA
CASSEGLDYSYEQYF
TGTGCCAGCAGTGAGGGCCTTGACTACTCCTACGAGCAGTACTTC
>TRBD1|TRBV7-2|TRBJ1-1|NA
CASSLVGQRMNTEAFF
TGTGCCAGCAGCTTAGTGGGACAGAGAATGAACACTGAAGCTTTCTTT
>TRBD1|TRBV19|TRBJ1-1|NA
CASSILGQGNTEAFF
TGTGCCAGTAGTATTTTGGGACAGGGGAACACTGAAGCTTTCTTT
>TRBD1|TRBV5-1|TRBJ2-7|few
CASSSGTEHREQYF
TGCGCCAGCAGCTCCGGGACAGAACATCGCGAGCAGTACTTC
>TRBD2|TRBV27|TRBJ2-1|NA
CASSLLSSGRGNEQFF
TGTGCCAGCAGTTTACTCTCGAGCGGGAGAGGAAATGAGCAGTTCTTC
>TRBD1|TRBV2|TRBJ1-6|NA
CASLLGQPNSPLHF
TGTGCCAGCCTTTTGGGACAGCCTAATTCACCCCTCCACTTT
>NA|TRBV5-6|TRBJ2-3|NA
CASSRIGSTGDTQYF
TGTGCCAGCAGCCGGATCGGGAGTACGGGAGATACGCAGTATTTT
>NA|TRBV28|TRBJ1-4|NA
CASSFSQGSEKLFF
TGTGCCAGCAGTTTTTCCCAGGGTAGCGAAAAACTGTTTTTT
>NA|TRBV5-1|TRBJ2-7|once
CASSLEDARGEQYF
TGCGCCAGCAGCTTGGAAGACGCTCGGGGCGAGCAGTACTTC
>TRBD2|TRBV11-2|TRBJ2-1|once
CASSLRASGGAYNEQFF
TGTGCCAGCAGCTTAAGGGCTAGCGGGGGAGCCTACAATGAGCAGTTCTTC
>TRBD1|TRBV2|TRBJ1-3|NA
CASRDRGAGNTIYF
TGTGCCAGCAGGGACAGGGGAGCTGGAAACACCATATATTTT
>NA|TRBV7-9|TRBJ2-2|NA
CASSFSLATNTGELFF
TGTGCCAGCAGCTTTTCCCTAGCTACGAACACCGGGGAGCTGTTTTTT
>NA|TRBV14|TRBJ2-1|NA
CASSQLAVNEQFF
TGTGCCAGCAGCCAATTAGCGGTCAATGAGCAGTTCTTC
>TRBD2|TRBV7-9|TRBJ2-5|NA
CASSLLAGGEETQYF
TGTGCCAGCAGCTTATTAGCGGGAGGTGAAGAGACCCAGTACTTC
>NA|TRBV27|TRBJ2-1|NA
CASSQAYGEQFF
TGTGCCAGCAGTCAAGCTTATGGTGAGCAGTTCTTC
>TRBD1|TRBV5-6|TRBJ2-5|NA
CASSLDGRGQFQETQYF
TGTGCCAGCAGCTTGGATGGAAGGGGGCAGTTTCAAGAGACCCAGTACTTC
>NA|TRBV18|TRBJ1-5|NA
CASSLTGSNQPQHF
TGTGCCAGCTCGCTGACAGGTAGCAATCAGCCCCAGCATTTT
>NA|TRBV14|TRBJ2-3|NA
CASSQGVSRGDTQYF
TGTGCCAGCAGCCAAGGGGTATCCCGCGGAGATACGCAGTATTTT
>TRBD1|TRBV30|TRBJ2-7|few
CAWRRTGVEQYF
TGTGCCTGGAGAAGGACAGGGGTCGAGCAGTACTTC
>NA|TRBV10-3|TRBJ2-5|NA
CAISADQETQYF
TGTGCCATCAGTGCAGATCAAGAGACCCAGTACTTC
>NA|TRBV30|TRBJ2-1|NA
CAWSADRNNEQFF
TGTGCCTGGAGCGCCGACAGGAACAATGAGCAGTTCTTC
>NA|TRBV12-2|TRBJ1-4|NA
CASRLVPREKLFF
TGTGCAAGTCGCTTAGTTCCGCGGGAAAAACTGTTTTTT
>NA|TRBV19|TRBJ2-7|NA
CASSGAYYEQYF
TGTGCCAGTAGTGGGGCCTACTACGAGCAGTACTTC
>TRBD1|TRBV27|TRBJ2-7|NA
CASSPSGTVVSYEQYF
TGTGCCAGCAGTCCCTCCGGGACAGTCGTCTCCTACGAGCAGTACTTC
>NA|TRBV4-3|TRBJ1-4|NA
CASSQDKFSRLFF
TGCGCCAGCAGCCAAGATAAGTTTTCGAGACTGTTTTTT
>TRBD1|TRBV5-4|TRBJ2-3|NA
CASSGRDRFTDTQYF
TGTGCCAGCAGCGGTAGGGACAGGTTCACAGATACGCAGTATTTT
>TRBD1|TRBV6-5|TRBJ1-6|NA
CASRGTGHSPLHF
TGTGCCAGCAGGGGGACAGGCCATTCACCCCTCCACTTT
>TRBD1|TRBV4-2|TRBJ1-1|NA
CASSFGQVKNTEAFF
TGTGCCAGCAGTTTCGGACAGGTAAAGAACACTGAAGCTTTCTTT
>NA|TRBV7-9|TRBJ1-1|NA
CASSFGQGATEAFF
TGTGCCAGCAGCTTTGGTCAGGGTGCCACTGAAGCTTTCTTT
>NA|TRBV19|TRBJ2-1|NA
CASRIGAGINEQFF
TGTGCCAGTAGGATTGGGGCAGGGATTAATGAGCAGTTCTTC
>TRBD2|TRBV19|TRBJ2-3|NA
CASTGLAGETTQYF
TGTGCCAGTACGGGGCTAGCGGGAGAGACCACGCAGTATTTT
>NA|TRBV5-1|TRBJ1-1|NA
CASSFSVPLGEGNTEAFF
TGCGCCAGCAGCTTTAGTGTTCCTCTAGGGGAAGGGAACACTGAAGCTTTCTTT
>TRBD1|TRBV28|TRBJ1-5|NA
CASRRQGAGQPQHF
TGTGCCAGCAGGAGACAGGGGGCGGGCCAGCCCCAGCATTTT
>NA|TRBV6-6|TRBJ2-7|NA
CASSYLTGAYEQYF
TGTGCCAGCAGTTACTTGACAGGAGCCTACGAGCAGTACTTC
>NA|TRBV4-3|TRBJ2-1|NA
CASSQVSRDEQFF
TGCGCCAGCAGCCAGGTTAGCAGGGATGAGCAGTTCTTC
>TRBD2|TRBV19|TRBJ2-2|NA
CASSVTSGGLKNTGELFF
TGTGCCAGTAGTGTGACTAGCGGGGGCCTTAAGAACACCGGGGAGCTGTTTTTT